The rows below give T cell receptor beta chains drawn from one sample of a study of blood T cell repertoires in COVID-19. Method: immunoSEQ multiplex PCR; TCRdb's copy keeps in-frame clones and lacks some. The repertoire includes about 58,000 clones, about 89% of them detected once, and roughly an eighth sits in the top ten. Material for sequencing was peripheral blood. The receptor source for this set is a woman in her sixties with active COVID-19. The CDR3 runs from the conserved cysteine through the conserved F or W. D genes are given only for firm matches. Some rows have no size entry. The others give once, few or many, or a class for an expanded clone.

abundance: -
d_gene: TRBD1
j_gene: TRBJ1-3
v_gene: TRBV7-9
CDR3nt: TGTGCCAGCAGCCAACTCCGCCAGGGGGCGCGTGGAAACACCATATATTTT
CDR3aa: CASSQLRQGARGNTIYF

abundance: -
d_gene: -
j_gene: TRBJ2-1
v_gene: TRBV9
CDR3nt: TGTGCCAGCAGCGTAGAGGGCGGGTCCTACAATGAGCAGTTCTTC
CDR3aa: CASSVEGGSYNEQFF

abundance: -
d_gene: -
j_gene: TRBJ1-6
v_gene: TRBV19
CDR3nt: TGTGCCAGTAGTATTGCAGGGGTAGATTCACCCCTCCACTTT
CDR3aa: CASSIAGVDSPLHF

abundance: few
d_gene: TRBD1
j_gene: TRBJ1-2
v_gene: TRBV3-1/TRBV3-2
CDR3nt: TGTGCCAGCAGCCAAGAGAGACAGGGCTCTCACACCTTC
CDR3aa: CASSQERQGSHTF

abundance: few
d_gene: TRBD1
j_gene: TRBJ1-1
v_gene: TRBV7-8
CDR3nt: TGTGCCAGCAGCCCAATCGGGACAGGGAGGACCACTGAAGCTTTCTTT
CDR3aa: CASSPIGTGRTTEAFF

abundance: -
d_gene: -
j_gene: TRBJ2-2
v_gene: TRBV9
CDR3nt: TGTGCCAGCAGCGTAGTTGGGCAGCTTACCGGGGAGCTGTTTTTT
CDR3aa: CASSVVGQLTGELFF

abundance: -
d_gene: -
j_gene: TRBJ1-1
v_gene: TRBV6-5
CDR3nt: TGTGCCAGCAGTTATATCCAGGACACTGAAGCTTTCTTT
CDR3aa: CASSYIQDTEAFF

abundance: once
d_gene: TRBD2
j_gene: TRBJ2-2
v_gene: TRBV5-1
CDR3nt: TGCGCCAGCAGACTAGCGGGGGACACCGGGGAGCTGTTTTTT
CDR3aa: CASRLAGDTGELFF

abundance: -
d_gene: TRBD2
j_gene: TRBJ2-7
v_gene: TRBV2
CDR3nt: TGTGCCAGCAGTGGTAGCGGGGGTCTGTACGAGCAGTACTTC
CDR3aa: CASSGSGGLYEQYF

abundance: -
d_gene: -
j_gene: TRBJ1-6
v_gene: TRBV6-5
CDR3nt: TGTGCCACCCGTACAGGTTTAGGATCACCCCTCCACTTT
CDR3aa: CATRTGLGSPLHF

abundance: -
d_gene: TRBD1
j_gene: TRBJ1-1
v_gene: TRBV6-2/TRBV6-3
CDR3nt: TGTGCCAGCAGCCAGGGACAGATGAACACTGAAGCTTTCTTT
CDR3aa: CASSQGQMNTEAFF

abundance: few
d_gene: -
j_gene: TRBJ2-7
v_gene: TRBV10-1
CDR3nt: TGCGCCAGCAGTGAGTCCTCAGGTAGCTCCTACGAGCAGTACTTC
CDR3aa: CASSESSGSSYEQYF

abundance: -
d_gene: -
j_gene: TRBJ1-1
v_gene: TRBV15
CDR3nt: TGTGCCACCAGCAGAGATCGAGTGAGGAACACTGAAGCTTTCTTT
CDR3aa: CATSRDRVRNTEAFF

abundance: -
d_gene: TRBD1
j_gene: TRBJ1-6
v_gene: TRBV10-3
CDR3nt: TGTGCCATCACCGTGGACAGGGCAAGCGGTTCACCCCTCCACTTT
CDR3aa: CAITVDRASGSPLHF

abundance: -
d_gene: -
j_gene: TRBJ1-4
v_gene: TRBV5-1
CDR3nt: TGCGCCAGCAGCTCTGACCGGGGGACTAATGAAAAACTGTTTTTT
CDR3aa: CASSSDRGTNEKLFF

abundance: -
d_gene: TRBD2
j_gene: TRBJ2-1
v_gene: TRBV9
CDR3nt: TGTGCCAGCAGCCCCGATAGCGGGGGTTTCTACAATGAGCAGTTCTTC
CDR3aa: CASSPDSGGFYNEQFF

abundance: -
d_gene: TRBD1
j_gene: TRBJ2-7
v_gene: TRBV18
CDR3nt: TGTGCCAGCTCACCGTCGACAGGGGTCAGCGAGCAGTACTTC
CDR3aa: CASSPSTGVSEQYF

abundance: -
d_gene: TRBD1
j_gene: TRBJ2-3
v_gene: TRBV29-1
CDR3nt: TGCAGCGTAACCCTAGGGGGCATTGCGACAGATACGCAGTATTTT
CDR3aa: CSVTLGGIATDTQYF

abundance: -
d_gene: TRBD1
j_gene: TRBJ1-2
v_gene: TRBV5-6
CDR3nt: TGTGCCAGCAGACACAGAGAGACAGGGGTTCATGGCTACACCTTC
CDR3aa: CASRHRETGVHGYTF

abundance: once
d_gene: -
j_gene: TRBJ2-2
v_gene: TRBV5-4
CDR3nt: TGTGCCAGCAGTCTAGCGAATACCGGGGAGCTGTTTTTT
CDR3aa: CASSLANTGELFF

abundance: once
d_gene: -
j_gene: TRBJ1-6
v_gene: TRBV12-3/TRBV12-4
CDR3nt: TGTGCCAGCAGTTTAGTGCAGAATTCACCCCTCCACTTT
CDR3aa: CASSLVQNSPLHF

abundance: -
d_gene: TRBD1
j_gene: TRBJ2-7
v_gene: TRBV7-2
CDR3nt: TGTGCCAGCAGCTTCGGACAGGGTAGTCCCTACGAGCAGTACTTC
CDR3aa: CASSFGQGSPYEQYF

abundance: -
d_gene: TRBD2
j_gene: TRBJ2-3
v_gene: TRBV7-3
CDR3nt: TGTGCCAGCAGCAGAGTGAGCGGGGGGGCAATAGATACGCAGTATTTT
CDR3aa: CASSRVSGGAIDTQYF

abundance: once
d_gene: -
j_gene: TRBJ1-5
v_gene: TRBV21-1
CDR3nt: TGTGCCAGCAGCATGGAACAGGGGCATCAGCCCCAGCATTTT
CDR3aa: CASSMEQGHQPQHF

abundance: -
d_gene: -
j_gene: TRBJ1-1
v_gene: TRBV3-1/TRBV3-2
CDR3nt: TGTGCCAGCAGCCAACCGGCAGGGTTCACTGAAGCTTTCTTT
CDR3aa: CASSQPAGFTEAFF

abundance: few
d_gene: -
j_gene: TRBJ1-1
v_gene: TRBV11-1
CDR3nt: TGTGCCAGCAGAAAAGACCGGGAAGACACTGAAGCTTTCTTT
CDR3aa: CASRKDREDTEAFF

abundance: -
d_gene: -
j_gene: TRBJ2-3
v_gene: TRBV5-1
CDR3nt: TGCGCCAGCAGCTTGGCCGGCGGGAGCACAGATACGCAGTATTTT
CDR3aa: CASSLAGGSTDTQYF

abundance: -
d_gene: -
j_gene: TRBJ2-5
v_gene: TRBV27
CDR3nt: TGTGCCAGCAGTTTATCTTCGGGTGGTCAAGAGACCCAGTACTTC
CDR3aa: CASSLSSGGQETQYF

abundance: -
d_gene: -
j_gene: TRBJ1-3
v_gene: TRBV5-1
CDR3nt: TGCGCCAGCAGCCCGTTACTAAGCTCTGGAAACACCATATATTTT
CDR3aa: CASSPLLSSGNTIYF

abundance: once
d_gene: -
j_gene: TRBJ2-5
v_gene: TRBV29-1
CDR3nt: TGCAGCGTTGAGTCCCCTTGGGCGGGAGAGACCCAGTACTTC
CDR3aa: CSVESPWAGETQYF

abundance: -
d_gene: -
j_gene: TRBJ1-2
v_gene: TRBV6-5
CDR3nt: TGTGCCAGCTTGGGGTACAGGGAGGGGAACTATGGCTACACCTTC
CDR3aa: CASLGYREGNYGYTF

abundance: -
d_gene: -
j_gene: TRBJ2-7
v_gene: TRBV6-6
CDR3nt: TGTGCCAGCAGTTACGGGGGGGCCTATTACGAGCAGTACTTC
CDR3aa: CASSYGGAYYEQYF

abundance: -
d_gene: -
j_gene: TRBJ1-1
v_gene: TRBV3-1/TRBV3-2
CDR3nt: TGTGCCAGCAGCCAAGTTGGGGCGAACACTGAAGCTTTCTTT
CDR3aa: CASSQVGANTEAFF

abundance: -
d_gene: TRBD1
j_gene: TRBJ1-5
v_gene: TRBV7-9
CDR3nt: TGTGCCAGCAGCGCGGACAGGATAGGAAATCAGCCCCAGCATTTT
CDR3aa: CASSADRIGNQPQHF

abundance: -
d_gene: -
j_gene: TRBJ1-4
v_gene: TRBV10-2
CDR3nt: TGCGCCAGCAGTCCGGGGCTCTGGACAGCCTCTAATGAAAAACTGTTTTTT
CDR3aa: CASSPGLWTASNEKLFF

abundance: -
d_gene: TRBD1
j_gene: TRBJ1-1
v_gene: TRBV30
CDR3nt: TGTGCCTGGAGTGCCGACAGGGAAACTGAAGCTTTCTTT
CDR3aa: CAWSADRETEAFF

abundance: -
d_gene: TRBD1
j_gene: TRBJ2-5
v_gene: TRBV5-1
CDR3nt: TGCGCCAGCAGCCCCGGACAGGGAAAAGAGACCCAGTACTTC
CDR3aa: CASSPGQGKETQYF

abundance: -
d_gene: -
j_gene: TRBJ1-1
v_gene: TRBV7-3
CDR3nt: TGTGCCAGCAGCTTAACAGGGGTCAGATTTACTGAAGCTTTCTTT
CDR3aa: CASSLTGVRFTEAFF

abundance: -
d_gene: -
j_gene: TRBJ1-1
v_gene: TRBV5-1
CDR3nt: TGCGCCAGCAGCTTGGAGAGGGGGGGACTAGAAGCTTTCTTT
CDR3aa: CASSLERGGLEAFF

abundance: -
d_gene: -
j_gene: TRBJ2-2
v_gene: TRBV5-6
CDR3nt: TGTGCCAGCAGCTCTCGGGGTACCGGGGAGCTGTTTTTT
CDR3aa: CASSSRGTGELFF

abundance: once
d_gene: TRBD1
j_gene: TRBJ2-3
v_gene: TRBV2
CDR3nt: TGTGCCAGCAGTGATATGGGACAGGGAACAGATACGCAGTATTTT
CDR3aa: CASSDMGQGTDTQYF

abundance: -
d_gene: -
j_gene: TRBJ1-1
v_gene: TRBV14
CDR3nt: TGTGCCAGCAGCCAACAGGTTCAGAACACTGAAGCTTTCTTT
CDR3aa: CASSQQVQNTEAFF